The 4 T cell receptor beta chains given below trace back to one sample, sequenced in a study of shared clonotypes between healthy human individuals. Assay used: immunoSEQ multiplex PCR; TCRdb lists only in-frame clones, some missing. The sample has over 2 million clones; roughly 92% are singletons. Sequencing was carried out using naive CD4+ T cells from PBMCs. Subset given: CD45RA+ positively selected. These receptors were obtained from a man younger than 30 in good health. Some clones in this sample may be carry-over from other donors' samples.

The chain uses TRBV6-4 and TRBJ2-5; possibly TRBD1 or TRBD2 for D (6 bases each). The V and J ends lost 1 base and 5 bases respectively, with 20 bases between them. Germline V gene sequence: CDR1 MRHNA, CDR2 SNTAGT. This CDR3 contains 17 residues. CDR3 coding DNA: TGTGCCAGCAGTGACTTCATTAAGGGGGGTTATCAGGAGACCCAGTACTTC. It specifies CASSDFIKGGYQETQYF.

This clone appeared once. The genes are TRBV9 and TRBJ2-7; a possible D gene is TRBD1 (5 bases). Germline values: CDR1 SGDLS, CDR2 YYNGEE. The V gene lost 0 bases and the J gene lost 3 bases, with 16 bases spanning the gap. The CDR3 is made up of 16 amino acids. CDR3 in amino acids: CASSVGFQGVIYEQYF. CDR3 in DNA: TGTGCCAGCAGCGTAGGTTTCCAGGGCGTAATCTACGAGCAGTACTTC.

This chain links TRBV4-1 with TRBJ2-1; the D gene is possibly TRBD1 (6 bases). Germline V gene lookup returns CDR1 MGHRA and CDR2 YSYEKL. The CDR3 runs to 16 residues. Trimming pared 3 bases from V and 5 bases from J, leaving 17 bases between. The CDR3 region is CASSQSPTGSHNEQFF. The CDR3 bases are TGCGCCAGCAGCCAGAGTCCAACAGGGTCGCACAATGAGCAGTTCTTC.

The genes are TRBV7-9 and TRBJ2-7; D is unclear. Germline V gives CDR1 SEHNR, CDR2 FQNEAQ (reference sequence). There are 15 residues in the CDR3. Between the trimmed V and J ends, which lost 10 bases and 3 bases, there was a span of 22 bases. The CDR3 sequence is CAISSNAGPSYEQYF. CDR3 coding DNA: TGTGCCATCTCCTCGAACGCCGGACCGAGCTACGAGCAGTACTTC.